This TCR beta chain was recorded in a study of CD8 T cells in ankylosing spondylitis. Study-level results: Seemingly distinctive of ankylosing spondylitis blood was a TCR beta motif formed by eight highly homologous variants. Reactive arthritis synovial fluid and blood previously showed some of these motif variants. Researchers reportedly found disease-linked clones significantly enriched in matched ankylosing spondylitis synovial fluid.

TCRdb redid the calling of the 5' RACE reads with MiXCR, one entry per CDR3 protein. The table has about 36,000 distinct CDR3 sequences, 6% seen once; the top ten hold about an eighth. V was clipped by 3 bases and J by 5 bases; unmatched bases: 3. The V gene's germline CDR1 is LGHDT and CDR2 YNNKEL (reference sequence). The CDR3 is made up of 13 amino acids. This clonotype was detected ten times or more. Antigen unknown. This chain joins TRBV3-1 and TRBJ1-2, with TRBD1 matching over 7 bases. The source material was blood, either unsorted or a sorted T cell fraction (not recorded which). This receptor was taken from a male donor with ankylosing spondylitis or in good health (not recorded which). CDR3 region: CASSQTGPYGYTF. The DNA of the CDR3 is TGTGCCAGCAGCCAGACAGGGCCTTATGGCTACACCTTC. The full variable domain, its missing parts supplied by reference TRBV3-1 and TRBJ1-2, is DTAVSQTPKYLVTQMGNDKSIKCEQNLGHDTMYWYKQDSKKFLKIMFSYNNKELIINETVPNRFSPKSPDKAHLNLHINSLELGDSAVYFCASSQTGPYGYTFGSGTRLTVV.